A single sample is the source of the 24 T cell receptor beta chains below, sequenced in a study of tumor and adjacent non-tumor tissue in lung cancer. The library came from three nested PCR rounds adapted from ARM-PCR protocols. TCRdb reanalysed the multiplex PCR reads using MiXCR and keeps one entry per CDR3 protein. Among about 140,000 distinct CDR3 sequences listed, around two thirds were seen once. No cell sorting was done before RNA was extracted from the tissue. Sequences were obtained from lung tumor tissue. The receptor source for this set is a man aged 55 to 70 with small cell lung cancer.

Remarks on this clonotype: Germline and junction disagree at one end, which may indicate a read error. The chain couples TRBV10-3 to TRBJ1-5, with D maybe TRBD1 (5 bases). CDR1 is ENHRY and CDR2 is SYGVKD in the germline V gene. The CDR3 length is 13 residues. The CDR3 sequence is CAIAGGRIQPQHF. CDR3 sequence (DNA): TGTGCCATCGCTGGGGGACGCATTCAGCCTCAGCATTTT.

The chain recombines TRBV4-1 with TRBJ2-3; 7 nucleotides agree with TRBD2. The CDR3 is 20 amino acids. The V gene's germline CDR1 is MGHRA and CDR2 YSYEKL. V lost 4 bases and J lost 10; bases outside the gene matches: 29. The CDR3 loop reads CASSRLDGASGPKSTRAQYF. DNA for the CDR3: TGCGCCAGCAGCCGCTTAGATGGGGCTAGCGGCCCGAAGAGTACAAGGGCGCAGTATTTT.

The rearrangement links TRBV7-3 to TRBJ2-3; TRBD1 is a possible D gene (5 bases). Germline CDR1 SGHTA, CDR2 FQGTGA. The CDR3 has 16 residues. The V and J ends lost 5 bases and 5 bases respectively, with 20 bases between them. The DNA of the CDR3 is TGTGCCAGCAGCCCTAGAGGCAGGGCTGTACTAGATACGCAGTATTTT. It is translated as CASSPRGRAVLDTQYF.

Many counts were recorded for this clonotype. The chain couples TRBV11-2 to TRBJ2-3, with 7 bases that match TRBD2. Germline V gives CDR1 SGHAT, CDR2 FQNNGV. CDR3 length equals 15 residues. V lost 3 bases to trimming and J lost 1 base; unmatched junction nucleotides: 4. CDR3 region: CASSFSREGTDTQYF. The CDR3 DNA reads TGTGCCAGCAGCTTTAGCCGGGAGGGCACAGATACGCAGTATTTT.

The V call is TRBV29-1, the J call TRBJ2-3; 12 bases fit TRBD1. Germline V CDR1 and CDR2: SQVTM, ANQGSEA. The V and J ends lost 7 bases and 5 bases, in that order; junction bases with no gene match: 22. The CDR3 contains 19 residues. The CDR3 DNA is TGCAGCGGTGGGGGGGGACAGGGGGCGCGGGACTATCCAGGAGATACGCAGTATTTT. It encodes CSGGGGQGARDYPGDTQYF.

The V and J genes are TRBV28 and TRBJ2-1; no definite D call. The CDR3 covers 11 residues. V dropped 8 bases and J dropped 5 bases, with 7 bases sitting between them. The germline V gene encodes CDR1 MDHEN and CDR2 SYDVKM. CDR3 sequence: CASGIHNEQFF. CDR3 DNA: TGTGCCAGCGGGATTCACAATGAGCAGTTCTTC.

The V call is TRBV4-2, the J call TRBJ1-4, with unresolved D. Trimming shortened V by 0 bases and J by 4 bases, and 12 bases separated the two germline ends. Germline lookup yields CDR1 LGHNA and CDR2 YNFKEQ. This CDR3 has 16 residues. The CDR3 spells CASSQEGFGDNEKLFF. The DNA of the CDR3 is TGTGCCAGCAGCCAAGAAGGGTTTGGAGATAATGAAAAACTGTTTTTT.

The chain uses TRBV5-1 and TRBJ2-2, with D hard to call. This CDR3 is 16 amino acids long. Trimming removed 5 bases from V and 0 bases from J, with 14 bases in between. Germline assignment: CDR1 SGHRS and CDR2 YFSETQ. CDR3 residues: CASSDTGSSNTGELFF. CDR3 bases: TGCGCCAGCAGTGATACCGGGTCTTCGAACACCGGGGAGCTGTTTTTT.

V usage is TRBV6-5 and J usage is TRBJ2-1; 9 bases align to TRBD2. The germline V gene has CDR1 MNHEY and CDR2 SVGAGI. The CDR3 is made up of 15 amino acids. With 1 base clipped from V and 12 bases from J, the junction kept 10 bases outside the gene matches. The CDR3 region has the DNA TGTGCCAGCAGTTACTTTAGCGGGAGTGGCGACGTGCAGTTCTTC. Protein sequence: CASSYFSGSGDVQFF.

This clonotype came up a few times. This chain connects TRBV20-1 to TRBJ2-3; D perhaps matches TRBD1 (6 bases). Trimming took off 6 bases at V and 0 bases at J, with 13 bases between the two ends. CDR3 length: 14 residues. CDR1 is DFQATT and CDR2 is SNEGSKA in the germline V gene (reference sequence). DNA for the CDR3: TGCAGTGCGCTCGACAGGATAAGCACAGATACGCAGTATTTT. As protein: CSALDRISTDTQYF.

As regards this clonotype: One base away lies a much larger clone, so this may be a sequencing read error. The chain has TRBV7-8 and TRBJ2-1, with D perhaps matching TRBD2 (5 bases). This CDR3 has 13 residues. The germline V gene encodes CDR1 SGHVS and CDR2 FQNEAQ. This CDR3 reads CASSLDPRGEQLF. The CDR3 DNA follows: TGTGCCAGCAGCTTAGATCCCCGGGGTGAGCAGTTATTC.

Regarding this clonotype: Mismatch with germline at one junction end may stem from a read error. The V and J genes are TRBV6-1 and TRBJ2-3; 9 bases agree with TRBD2. The germline gives CDR1 MNHNS, CDR2 SASEGT. The CDR3 is 17 residues long. This CDR3 reads CGSSPLYRLAVGDTQYF. The CDR3 DNA reads as TGTGGCAGCAGCCCCCTTTACAGACTAGCGGTGGGAGATACGCAGTATTTT.

With regard to this clonotype: Just one base apart from a much larger clone, this may be a read error. This rearrangement joins TRBV5-4 to TRBJ2-1; 9 nucleotides match TRBD1. The V gene end was trimmed by 2 bases and the J gene end by 7 bases; junction bases not matched to a gene: 10. CDR3 length: 16 residues. Germline assignment: CDR1 SGHNT and CDR2 YYREEE (reference sequence). CDR3 DNA: TGTGCCAGCAGCTTCCTGACTAACGGACAGGGGAATGAGCAGTTCTTC. Translated, it gives CASSFLTNGQGNEQFF.

Regarding this clonotype: This may be a read error: a much more frequent sequence differs by one nucleotide. The chain is built from TRBV20-1 and TRBJ1-5; D uncertain. Trimming removed 4 bases at V and 4 bases at J, with 17 bases between. The CDR3 totals 15 residues. Germline CDR1 and CDR2: DFQATT and SNEGSKA (reference sequence). CDR3 in DNA: TGCAGTGCTAACTTCACGACCGGATCTAATCAGCCCCAGCATTTT. This translates into CSANFTTGSNQPQHF.

Note on this clonotype: This may stem from a read error, because a much larger clone lies one nucleotide away. The chain is built from TRBV6-1 and TRBJ1-5, with D hard to call. The CDR3 sequence is 16 residues long. In germline, CDR1 is MNHNS, CDR2 SASEGT. CDR3 amino acids: CASRPISGDANQPHHF. In nucleotides, the CDR3 is TGTGCCAGCAGACCTATTTCCGGAGACGCCAATCAGCCCCATCATTTT.

Worth noting for this clonotype: One end of the junction fails to match germline, which may point to a read error. The genes are TRBV29-1 and TRBJ1-5; 11 bases match TRBD1. This CDR3 has 15 residues. Germline V gives CDR1 SQVTM, CDR2 ANQGSEA. CDR3 residues: CSVATGTGGLQLQHF. The CDR3, as DNA: TGTAGCGTTGCAACCGGGACAGGGGGTCTTCAGCTCCAGCATTTT.

The gene calls are TRBV6-5 and TRBJ2-2; TRBD1 is a possible D gene (5 bases). The CDR3 loop spans 13 amino acids. The V gene lost 1 base and the J gene lost 7 bases, with 7 bases spanning the gap. From germline, CDR1 is MNHEY and CDR2 SVGAGI. Here the CDR3 reads CASSYCQGGELFF. DNA of the CDR3: TGTGCCAGCAGTTACTGTCAGGGCGGGGAGCTGTTTTTT.

The chain joins TRBV5-1 to TRBJ2-5; 8 nucleotides line up with TRBD2. The germline V gene encodes CDR1 SGHRS and CDR2 YFSETQ. The CDR3 contains 15 residues. The V gene end was trimmed by 4 bases and the J gene end by 0 bases; junction bases not matched to a gene: 5. Here the CDR3 reads CASSPRGGNQETQYF. The CDR3 DNA is TGCGCCAGCAGCCCTCGGGGGGGGAACCAAGAGACCCAGTACTTC.

Points on this clonotype: One junction end disagrees with the germline gene, perhaps due to a read error. The genes are TRBV11-3 and TRBJ1-6; 9 bases are shared with TRBD1. Germline CDR1 SGHNT, CDR2 YENEEA. CDR3 size: 20 residues. CDR3 in amino acids: CASSQHRDRVSIRTNSPLHF. The CDR3 nucleotides are TGTGCTAGCAGTCAGCACCGGGACAGGGTCTCCATTCGAACAAATTCACCCCTCCACTTT.

Comment on this clonotype: The junction and the germline gene differ at one end; a read error may be behind it. This sequence joins TRBV12-3 or TRBV12-4 and TRBJ1-2, with a possible D match to TRBD1 (5 bases). The length of the CDR3 is 15 residues. CDR3 DNA sequence: TGTGCCAGCAGTTCGCACCAAGGGGCAAACTATGGCTACAACTTC. As protein: CASSSHQGANYGYNF.

At least ten counts were recorded for this clonotype. The genes are TRBV6-2 or TRBV6-3 and TRBJ2-5; the D gene is possibly TRBD2 (5 bases). Per germline, CDR1 MNHEY and CDR2 SVGEGT. This CDR3 has 15 residues. The V end was cut by 3 bases, the J end by 5 bases, with 16 bases between. This CDR3 reads CASSYSGLTGETQYF. As DNA, the CDR3 is TGTGCCAGCAGTTATTCCGGGCTCACGGGGGAGACCCAGTACTTC.

The chain employs TRBV11-3 and TRBJ2-3, with D hard to call. The CDR3 contains 14 residues. Germline values: CDR1 SGHNT, CDR2 YENEEA. CDR3 in amino acids: CAKSLVVNTDTQYF. The CDR3 DNA is TGTGCAAAGAGCTTAGTGGTAAACACAGATACGCAGTATTTT.

Turning to this clonotype: A much larger clone is a single base away; this may be a read error. The J gene is TRBJ2-1, the V gene TRBV12-3 or TRBV12-4, with 7 bases matching TRBD1. The ends lost 5 bases at V and 8 bases at J; junction bases unmatched: 3. This CDR3 is 12 amino acids long. The CDR3 spells CASSITGDEQFF. DNA for the CDR3: TGTGCCAGCAGTATCACAGGGGATGAGCAGTTCTTC.

The rearrangement joins TRBV20-1 to TRBJ2-1; TRBD2 aligns across 12 bases. The ends lost 7 bases at V and 3 bases at J; junction bases unmatched: 19. The germline gives CDR1 DFQATT, CDR2 SNEGSKA (reference sequence). The CDR3 spans 19 residues. CDR3 loop: CSDSPDGLAGGALYNEQFF. CDR3 nucleotide sequence: TGCAGTGATTCTCCGGACGGTCTAGCGGGAGGGGCCCTCTACAATGAGCAGTTCTTC.